This T cell receptor (beta chain) came from a study of regulatory T cells in long-lasting Graves disease. The CDR3 totals 15 residues. J lost 5 bases, V lost 5 bases, and 12 bases had no gene match. Germline CDR1 and CDR2: SEHNR and FQNEAQ (reference sequence). Sample time point: persistent/refractory GD, antithyroid drugs over 5 years with positive TRAb. PBMC-extracted RNA yielded the TCR library. Assembly of TCR beta libraries relied on iRepertoire HTBI primers together with Arm-PCR of CDR3 regions. Authors' processing steps: Among the samples, around 60 TRBV and 14 to 15 TRBJ segments were identified. Each CDR3 protein is one row after TCRdb ran MiXCR on the multiplex PCR reads. Clone size and V and J calls follow TCRdb, not the original study. The repertoire holds 360,000 or so distinct CDR3 sequences, 20% to 25% seen once, with approximately 30% in the top ten. The sample holds many counts of this clonotype.

The V call is TRBV7-9, the J call TRBJ2-7, with 7 bases identical to TRBD2. The material sequenced was peripheral blood mononuclear cells (PBMCs), taken when the disease was refractory, from a patient treated with antithyroid drugs. The receptor comes from a woman aged 40 to 50 with Graves disease. The CDR3: CASSPGVAGDHEQYF. CDR3 coding DNA: TGTGCCAGCAGCCCGGGGGTGGCGGGAGACCACGAGCAGTACTTC.